Presented here are 21 T cell receptor beta chains from one specimen sequenced in a study of T cell changes during pregnancy in multiple sclerosis. Sequencing used immunoSEQ multiplex PCR; TCRdb keeps in-frame clones, though not all of them. Of over 35,000 clones listed, about 92% were seen once; the top ten hold about 1.5%. The specimen sequenced was peripheral blood. Every receptor here comes from a female donor with multiple sclerosis, enrolled in a pregnancy study.

This rearrangement joins TRBV19 to TRBJ1-2; maybe TRBD1 (6 bases). Germline loops: CDR1 LNHDA, CDR2 SQIVND (reference sequence). There are 13 residues in the CDR3. Trimming cost V 10 bases and J 2 bases, with 14 bases left between them. The CDR3 protein is CATSRGGNYGYTF. CDR3 DNA sequence: TGTGCCACCTCTCGCGGGGGCAACTATGGCTACACCTTC.

V gene TRBV27 combines with J gene TRBJ1-5, with D tentatively TRBD1 (5 bases). CDR3 length: 16 residues. Looked up from germline, CDR1 is MNHEY and CDR2 is SMNVEV (reference sequence). Between the trimmed V and J ends, which lost 4 bases and 6 bases, there was a span of 19 bases. The chain's CDR3 is CASSSSWGEASQPQHF. The CDR3 nucleotides read TGTGCCAGCAGTTCCTCGTGGGGGGAAGCAAGTCAGCCCCAGCATTTT.

The gene calls are TRBV11-3 and TRBJ2-3; TRBD2 aligns across 11 bases. Germline CDR1 and CDR2: SGHNT and YENEEA. The CDR3 length is 16 residues. With V trimmed by 5 bases and J by 4 bases, 8 bases remained unmatched. CDR3 DNA sequence: TGTGCCAGCAGCGCATCACTAGCGGGAGCGGCAGATACGCAGTATTTT. This encodes CASSASLAGAADTQYF.

This chain joins TRBV7-6 and TRBJ2-7; 7 nucleotides line up with TRBD1. V trimming: 5 bases; J trimming: 1 base; junction bases outside the gene matches: 5. The CDR3 consists of 14 residues. CDR1 is SGHVS, CDR2 FNYEAQ, per germline. The CDR3 loop is CASSPQTGSYEQYF. CDR3 nucleotide sequence: TGTGCCAGCAGCCCCCAGACAGGGTCCTACGAGCAGTACTTC.

This chain connects TRBV5-1 to TRBJ1-2, with TRBD1 matching over 12 bases. CDR3 length: 17 amino acids. V lost 2 bases to trimming and J lost 4 bases; unmatched junction nucleotides: 9. Germline V lookup: CDR1 SGHRS, CDR2 YFSETQ. The CDR3 DNA sequence: TGCGCCAGCAGCTTCCCAGCCCGGGACAGGGGGCTCTATGGCTACACCTTC. Protein: CASSFPARDRGLYGYTF.

The chain joins TRBV10-3 to TRBJ2-1, with 11 bases matching TRBD2. V shed 0 bases, J shed 7 bases, and the junction held 5 bases outside the gene matches. CDR1 ENHRY and CDR2 SYGVKD come from the germline V gene. This CDR3 has 16 amino acids. The CDR3 region has the DNA TGTGCCATCAGTGAGTCTAGCGGGAGGGCCAGAAATGAGCAGTTCTTC. It encodes CAISESSGRARNEQFF.

The rearrangement joins TRBV7-7 to TRBJ2-1; 10 bases align to TRBD2. After removal of 1 base from V and 10 bases from J, the junction contained 7 bases not matched to a gene. Germline V CDR1 and CDR2: SSHAT, FNYEAQ (reference sequence). CDR3 length equals 15 residues. The CDR3 spells CASSLGQGLAREQFF. CDR3 coding DNA: TGTGCCAGCAGCTTAGGGCAGGGACTAGCGCGGGAGCAGTTCTTC.

This clone was seen once. This rearrangement joins TRBV10-2 to TRBJ1-4; 9 bases fit TRBD1. Germline V gene sequence: CDR1 WSHSY, CDR2 SAAADI. The CDR3 has 16 residues. V was pared by 1 base and J by 8 bases, with 8 bases of the junction left unmatched. The CDR3 bases are TGCGCCAGCAGTGAGTGGACAGGGGTGGTTAGGGAAAAACTGTTTTTT. Translating it yields CASSEWTGVVREKLFF.

The chain uses TRBV6-5 and TRBJ2-2, with D tentatively TRBD2 (5 bases). The V gene's germline CDR1 is MNHEY and CDR2 SVGAGI. Trimming shortened V by 8 bases and J by 1 base, and 14 bases separated the two germline ends. CDR3 length: 15 residues. The CDR3 loop is CASLARPLNTGELFF. The CDR3 DNA is TGTGCCAGCCTAGCTCGGCCCCTGAACACCGGGGAGCTGTTTTTT.

This chain joins TRBV4-1 and TRBJ1-2, with D unresolved. Germline V gene sequence: CDR1 MGHRA, CDR2 YSYEKL. The V gene lost 0 bases and the J gene lost 2 bases, with 7 bases spanning the gap. The CDR3 totals 14 residues. CDR3: CASSQDQRNYGYTF. The CDR3 bases are TGCGCCAGCAGCCAAGATCAAAGGAACTATGGCTACACCTTC.

V is TRBV10-1 and J is TRBJ1-5, with a weak D call TRBD1 (5 bases). The V gene lost 10 bases and the J gene lost 0 bases, with 28 bases spanning the gap. The CDR3 extends over 19 amino acids. The germline V gene encodes CDR1 WNHNN and CDR2 SYGVQD (reference sequence). CDR3: CATQTDGDRQKNSNQPQHF. The CDR3 DNA is TGCGCCACCCAAACTGATGGGGACCGACAGAAAAATAGCAATCAGCCCCAGCATTTT.

The genes are TRBV6-1 and TRBJ2-5; 10 bases map to TRBD2. The CDR3 loop spans 15 amino acids. V gave up 6 bases and J gave up 0 bases; unmatched junction bases: 4. The germline gives CDR1 MNHNS, CDR2 SASEGT. As DNA, the CDR3 is TGTGCCAGCAGCCGGCTAGCGGGAGACCAAGAGACCCAGTACTTC. Encoded protein: CASSRLAGDQETQYF.

This rearrangement joins TRBV28 to TRBJ1-4; TRBD1 aligns across 7 bases. Germline CDR1 and CDR2: MDHEN and SYDVKM. This CDR3 comprises 12 residues. V trimming: 10 bases; J trimming: 8 bases; junction bases outside the gene matches: 7. The CDR3 DNA reads TGTGCCACCAATCGAGGGGGCGAAAAACTGTTTTTT. Its protein product is CATNRGGEKLFF.

The gene calls are TRBV6-1 and TRBJ1-5; D unclear. Between the trimmed V and J ends, which lost 0 bases and 11 bases, there was a span of 17 bases. The CDR3 loop spans 15 amino acids. The germline gives CDR1 MNHNS, CDR2 SASEGT. The CDR3 reads CASSEARDYPAAQHF. CDR3 DNA: TGTGCCAGCAGTGAAGCGCGAGATTATCCCGCGGCCCAGCATTTT.

This rearrangement joins TRBV19 to TRBJ1-5; 7 bases line up with TRBD1. Germline V gene sequence: CDR1 LNHDA, CDR2 SQIVND (reference sequence). This CDR3 has 14 amino acids. After removal of 5 bases from V and 3 bases from J, the junction contained 4 bases not matched to a gene. The CDR3 here is CASSVGQLNQPQHF. DNA of the CDR3: TGTGCCAGTAGTGTGGGACAGCTCAATCAGCCCCAGCATTTT.

This chain connects TRBV7-2 to TRBJ1-5, with 7 bases matching TRBD1. Per germline, CDR1 SGHTA and CDR2 FQGNSA. The CDR3 contains 15 residues. The junction had 7 bases not matched to a gene; V was cut back by 5 bases and J by 3 bases. The CDR3 sequence: CASSLGTGVNQPQHF. CDR3 in DNA: TGTGCCAGCAGCCTAGGTACAGGGGTCAATCAGCCCCAGCATTTT.

In its sample, this clone was seen once. The chain couples TRBV19 to TRBJ2-7, with D maybe TRBD2 (5 bases). The V gene's germline CDR1 is LNHDA and CDR2 SQIVND (reference sequence). Trimming removed 3 bases from V and 3 bases from J, with 9 bases in between. The CDR3 sequence is 13 residues long. The CDR3, as DNA: TGTGCCAGTAGTATGCTAGGGAGCTACGAGCAGTACTTC. Its translation is CASSMLGSYEQYF.

J is TRBJ2-7 and V is TRBV10-3, with a tentative D call TRBD2 (5 bases). CDR1 ENHRY and CDR2 SYGVKD come from the germline V gene. The V end lost 0 bases, the J end lost 2 bases, and 5 bases lay between the germline ends. There are 13 residues in the CDR3. The CDR3 DNA follows: TGTGCCATCAGTGAGTCCGGGGCCTACGAGCAGTACTTC. It translates to CAISESGAYEQYF.

The chain employs TRBV10-3 and TRBJ2-2; 11 nucleotides match TRBD2. CDR3 length: 16 amino acids. Germline V gene data show CDR1 as ENHRY and CDR2 as SYGVKD. Losses at the gene ends were 8 bases for V and 6 bases for J; bases not matched to a gene: 11. The CDR3 bases are TGTGCCATCGGTCGACTAGCGGGAATCGACGCCGGGGAGCTGTTTTTT. This translates into CAIGRLAGIDAGELFF.

V and J are TRBV27 and TRBJ2-7; 8 bases agree with TRBD1. The germline CDR1 and CDR2 sequences are MNHEY and SMNVEV (reference sequence). The V gene end was trimmed by 4 bases and the J gene end by 6 bases; junction bases not matched to a gene: 11. CDR3 length: 15 residues. This CDR3 reads CASSSPGQGLIEQYF. CDR3 nucleotides: TGTGCCAGCAGTTCCCCCGGACAGGGCCTGATCGAGCAGTACTTC.

The chain employs TRBV5-4 and TRBJ1-2; no clear D gene. Germline V gives CDR1 SGHNT, CDR2 YYREEE (reference sequence). This CDR3 comprises 12 residues. V was pared by 0 bases and J by 7 bases, with 7 bases between. This CDR3 is CASSLGGVGYTF. CDR3 DNA sequence: TGTGCCAGCAGCTTGGGCGGGGTTGGCTACACCTTC.